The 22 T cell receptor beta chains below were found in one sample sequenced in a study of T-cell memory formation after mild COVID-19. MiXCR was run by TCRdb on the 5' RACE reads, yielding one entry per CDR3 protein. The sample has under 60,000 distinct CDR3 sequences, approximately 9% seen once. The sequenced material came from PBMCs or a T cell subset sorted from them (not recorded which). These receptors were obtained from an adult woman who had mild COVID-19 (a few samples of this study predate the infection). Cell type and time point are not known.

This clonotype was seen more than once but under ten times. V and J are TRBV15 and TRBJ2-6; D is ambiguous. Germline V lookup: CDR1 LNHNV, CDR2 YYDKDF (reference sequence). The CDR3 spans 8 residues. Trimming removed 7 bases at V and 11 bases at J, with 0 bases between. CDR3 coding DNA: TGTGCCACCAACGTCCTGACTTTC. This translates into CATNVLTF.

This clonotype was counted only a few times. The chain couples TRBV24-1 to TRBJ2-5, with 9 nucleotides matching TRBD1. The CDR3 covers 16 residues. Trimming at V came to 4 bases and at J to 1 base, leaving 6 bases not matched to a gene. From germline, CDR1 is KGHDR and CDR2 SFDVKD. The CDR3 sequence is CATSDPPGQGQETQYF. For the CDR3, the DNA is TGTGCCACCAGTGACCCCCCGGGACAGGGCCAAGAGACCCAGTACTTC.

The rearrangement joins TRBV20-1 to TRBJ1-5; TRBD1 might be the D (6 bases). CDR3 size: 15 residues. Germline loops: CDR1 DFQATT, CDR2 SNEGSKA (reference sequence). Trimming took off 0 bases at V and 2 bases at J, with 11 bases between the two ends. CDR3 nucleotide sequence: TGCAGTGCTAGAGACCACAGGGTTGGCAATCAGCCCCAGCATTTT. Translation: CSARDHRVGNQPQHF.

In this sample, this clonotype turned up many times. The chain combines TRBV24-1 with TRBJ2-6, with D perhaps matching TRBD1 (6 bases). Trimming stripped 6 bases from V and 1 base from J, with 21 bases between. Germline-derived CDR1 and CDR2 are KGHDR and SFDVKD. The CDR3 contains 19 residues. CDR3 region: CATSPDPGQGKSGANVLTF. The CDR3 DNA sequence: TGTGCCACCAGTCCTGATCCGGGACAAGGGAAATCTGGGGCCAACGTCCTGACTTTC.

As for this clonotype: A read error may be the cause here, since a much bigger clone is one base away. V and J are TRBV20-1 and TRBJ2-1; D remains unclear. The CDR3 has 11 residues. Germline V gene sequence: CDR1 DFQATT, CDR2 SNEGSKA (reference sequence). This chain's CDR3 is CSARGYNEKFF. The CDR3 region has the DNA TGCAGTGCGCGAGGCTACAATGAGAAGTTCTTC.

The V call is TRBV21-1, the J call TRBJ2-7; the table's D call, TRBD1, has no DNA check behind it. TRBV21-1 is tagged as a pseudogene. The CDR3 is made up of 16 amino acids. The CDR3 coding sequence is TGTGCCAGCAGCAAAGTTACGACAGGGGGGAACTACGAGCAGTACTTC. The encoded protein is CASSKVTTGGNYEQYF.

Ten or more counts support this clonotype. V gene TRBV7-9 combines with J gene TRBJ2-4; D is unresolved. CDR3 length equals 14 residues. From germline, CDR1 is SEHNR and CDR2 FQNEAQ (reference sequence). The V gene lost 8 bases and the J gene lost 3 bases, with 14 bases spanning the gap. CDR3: CASGRDSSKNIQYF. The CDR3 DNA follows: TGTGCCAGCGGACGAGATTCGAGCAAAAACATTCAGTACTTC.

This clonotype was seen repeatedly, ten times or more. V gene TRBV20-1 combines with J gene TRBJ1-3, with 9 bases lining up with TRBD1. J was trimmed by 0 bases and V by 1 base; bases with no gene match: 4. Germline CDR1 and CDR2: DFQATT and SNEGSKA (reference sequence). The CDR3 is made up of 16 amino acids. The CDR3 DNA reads TGCAGTGCTAGAGGAGGGACAGGGCTCTCTGGAAACACCATATATTTT. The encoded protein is CSARGGTGLSGNTIYF.

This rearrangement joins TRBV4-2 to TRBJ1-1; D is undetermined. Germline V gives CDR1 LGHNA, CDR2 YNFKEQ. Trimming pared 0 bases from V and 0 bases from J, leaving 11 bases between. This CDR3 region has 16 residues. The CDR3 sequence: CASSQDNTNLNTEAFF. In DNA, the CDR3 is TGTGCCAGCAGCCAAGATAATACGAATTTGAACACTGAAGCTTTCTTT.

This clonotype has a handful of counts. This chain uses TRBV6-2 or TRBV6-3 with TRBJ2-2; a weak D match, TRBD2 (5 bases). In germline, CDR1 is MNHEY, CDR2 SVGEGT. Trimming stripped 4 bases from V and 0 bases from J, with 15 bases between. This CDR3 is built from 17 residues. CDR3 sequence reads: CASSSGRGAANTGELFF. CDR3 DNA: TGTGCCAGCAGTTCCGGCCGAGGAGCGGCGAACACCGGGGAGCTGTTTTTT.

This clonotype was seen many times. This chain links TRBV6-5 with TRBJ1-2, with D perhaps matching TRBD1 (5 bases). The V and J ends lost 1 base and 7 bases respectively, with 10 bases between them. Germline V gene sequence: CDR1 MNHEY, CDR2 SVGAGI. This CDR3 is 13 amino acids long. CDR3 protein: CASSYLGVGGYTF. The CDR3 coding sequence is TGTGCCAGCAGTTACTTGGGGGTTGGTGGCTACACCTTC.

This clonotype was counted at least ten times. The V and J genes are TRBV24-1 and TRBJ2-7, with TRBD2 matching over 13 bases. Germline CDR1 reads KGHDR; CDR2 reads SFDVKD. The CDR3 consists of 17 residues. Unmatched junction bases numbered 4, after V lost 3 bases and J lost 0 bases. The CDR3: CATSDAGTSGISYEQYF. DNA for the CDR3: TGTGCCACCAGTGATGCGGGGACTAGCGGGATCTCCTACGAGCAGTACTTC.

For the CDR3, the DNA is TGTGCCAGCAGGCCAGAGGTGGCTAGGGCCCCGGAGACCCAGTACTTC. Translated: CASRPEVARAPETQYF. The rearrangement joins TRBV6-5 to TRBJ2-5; D is ambiguous. The ends were cut back, 6 bases at V and 5 bases at J, with 22 bases in the middle. CDR3 length: 16 amino acids. In germline, CDR1 is MNHEY, CDR2 SVGAGI.

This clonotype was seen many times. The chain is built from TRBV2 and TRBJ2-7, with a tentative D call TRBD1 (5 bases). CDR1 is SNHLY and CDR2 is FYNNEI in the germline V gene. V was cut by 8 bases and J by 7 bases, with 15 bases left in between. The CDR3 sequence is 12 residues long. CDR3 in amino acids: CASSQAFGEQYF. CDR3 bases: TGTGCCAGCTCACAGGCGTTTGGGGAGCAGTACTTC. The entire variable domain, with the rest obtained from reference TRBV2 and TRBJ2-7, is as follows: EPEVTQTPSHQVTQMGQEVILRCVPISNHLYFYWYRQILGQKVEFLVSFYNNEISEKSEIFDDQFSVERPDGSNFTLKIRSTKLEDSAMYFCASSQAFGEQYFGPGTRLTVT.

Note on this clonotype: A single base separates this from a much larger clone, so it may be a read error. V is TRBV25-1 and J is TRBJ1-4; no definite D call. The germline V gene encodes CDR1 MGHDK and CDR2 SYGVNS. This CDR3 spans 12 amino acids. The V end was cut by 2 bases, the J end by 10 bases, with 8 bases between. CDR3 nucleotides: TGTGCCAGCAGTGAAGTTAGTGGAAAACTGTTTTTT. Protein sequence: CASSEVSGKLFF.

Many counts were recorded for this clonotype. CDR3 amino acids: CASSYTGSREKLFF. CDR3 nucleotide sequence: TGTGCCAGCAGCTACACAGGGTCTCGCGAAAAACTGTTTTTT. The chain recombines TRBV5-6 with TRBJ1-4, with a tentative D call TRBD1 (6 bases). The germline gives CDR1 SGHDT, CDR2 YYEEEE. V was trimmed by 3 bases and J by 8 bases, leaving 14 bases between them. CDR3 length equals 14 residues. Looking up the rest from reference TRBV5-6 and TRBJ1-4 gives the full variable domain: DAGVTQSPTHLIKTRGQQVTLRCSPKSGHDTVSWYQQALGQGPQFIFQYYEEEERQRGNFPDRFSGHQFPNYSSELNVNALLLGDSALYLCASSYTGSREKLFFGSGTQLSVL.

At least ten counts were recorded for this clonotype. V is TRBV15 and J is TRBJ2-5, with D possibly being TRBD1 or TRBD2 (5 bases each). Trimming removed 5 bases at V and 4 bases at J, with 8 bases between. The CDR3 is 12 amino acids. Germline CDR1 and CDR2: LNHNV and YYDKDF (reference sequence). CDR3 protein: CATSEGIETQYF. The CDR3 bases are TGTGCCACCAGCGAGGGGATAGAGACCCAGTACTTC.

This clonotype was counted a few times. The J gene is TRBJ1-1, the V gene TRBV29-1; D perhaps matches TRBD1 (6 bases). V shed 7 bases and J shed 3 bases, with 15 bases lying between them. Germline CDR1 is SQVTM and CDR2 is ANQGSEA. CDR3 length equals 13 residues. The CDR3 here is CSATTRGDTEAFF. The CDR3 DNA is TGCAGCGCAACGACAAGGGGGGACACTGAAGCTTTCTTT.

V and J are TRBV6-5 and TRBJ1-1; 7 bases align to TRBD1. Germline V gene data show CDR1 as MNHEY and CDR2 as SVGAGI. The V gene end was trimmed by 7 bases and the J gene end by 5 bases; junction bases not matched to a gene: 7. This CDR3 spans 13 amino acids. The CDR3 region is CASMKGARTEAFF. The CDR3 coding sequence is TGTGCCAGCATGAAGGGGGCAAGAACTGAAGCTTTCTTT.

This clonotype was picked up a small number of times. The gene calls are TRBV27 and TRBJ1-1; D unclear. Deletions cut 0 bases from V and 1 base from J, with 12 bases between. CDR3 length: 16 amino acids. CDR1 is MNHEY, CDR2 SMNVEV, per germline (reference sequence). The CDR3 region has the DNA TGTGCCAGCAGTTTATCGGTTCCGACGCAGAACACTGAAGCTTTCTTT. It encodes CASSLSVPTQNTEAFF.

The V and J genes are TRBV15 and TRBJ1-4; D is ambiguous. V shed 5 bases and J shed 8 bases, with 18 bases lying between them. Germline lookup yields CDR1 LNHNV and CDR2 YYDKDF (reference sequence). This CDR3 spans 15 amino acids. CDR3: CATSGGRGNPEKLFF. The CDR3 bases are TGTGCCACCAGCGGAGGAAGAGGGAATCCGGAAAAACTGTTTTTT.

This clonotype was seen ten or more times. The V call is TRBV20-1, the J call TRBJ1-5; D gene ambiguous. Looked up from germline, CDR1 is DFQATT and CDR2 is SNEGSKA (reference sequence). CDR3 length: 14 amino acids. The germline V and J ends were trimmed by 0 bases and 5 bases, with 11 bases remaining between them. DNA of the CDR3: TGCAGTGCTAGAGATACCGGGGTCGATCAGCCCCAGCATTTT. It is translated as CSARDTGVDQPQHF.